The rows below give T cell receptor beta chains drawn from one sample of a study of T cells in Graves' hyperthyroidism and ophthalmopathy. Each CDR3 protein gets one entry after TCRdb re-called the multiplex PCR reads with MiXCR. The table shows 500,000 to 800,000 distinct CDR3 sequences, with less than 45% occurring only once. The sequencing sample was made of peripheral blood or thyroid tissue (not recorded which). These TCRs come from an adult man with Graves' disease, either hyperthyroidism or ophthalmopathy (not recorded which). Each CDR3 is given with its conserved first and last residue. A D gene is named only where the DNA matches it firmly. Expanded clones are given a class, and other clones once, few, many or no size at all.

D: TRBD1; V: TRBV29-1; J: TRBJ2-7; size: .; DNA: TGCAGCCCCGGACAGGTCTCCTACGAGCAGTACTTC; CDR3: CSPGQVSYEQYF
D: .; V: TRBV7-9; J: TRBJ1-5; size: .; DNA: TGTGCCAGCAGCCATTGGACGGGAGACAATCAGCCCCAGCATTTT; CDR3: CASSHWTGDNQPQHF
D: TRBD1; V: TRBV2; J: TRBJ1-2; size: few; DNA: TGTGCCAGCAAACCTGGGACAGGCTATGGCTACACCTTC; CDR3: CASKPGTGYGYTF
D: TRBD1; V: TRBV6-2/TRBV6-3; J: TRBJ1-2; size: .; DNA: TGTGCCAGCAGACAGACAGGGAGTAACTATGGCTACACCTTC; CDR3: CASRQTGSNYGYTF
D: TRBD1; V: TRBV10-3; J: TRBJ1-1; size: many; DNA: TGTGCCATCAAGGGTCAGGGGGGAACTGAAGCTTTCTTT; CDR3: CAIKGQGGTEAFF
D: TRBD1; V: TRBV24-1; J: TRBJ1-5; size: many; DNA: TGTGCCACCAGTGATCAGACAGGGTCGTCCACTCAGCCCCAGCATTTT; CDR3: CATSDQTGSSTQPQHF
D: .; V: TRBV10-3; J: TRBJ1-5; size: .; DNA: TGTGCCAGCGTTGGGGAAAATAGCAATCAGCCCCAGCATTTT; CDR3: CASVGENSNQPQHF
D: TRBD1; V: TRBV24-1; J: TRBJ1-1; size: .; DNA: TGTGCCACCAGTGATGACAGGGGCATGAACACTGAAGCTTTCTTT; CDR3: CATSDDRGMNTEAFF
D: .; V: TRBV2; J: TRBJ2-5; size: once; DNA: TGTGCCAGCAGAGCCGACGGGACCATGAACCAAGAGACCCAGTACTTC; CDR3: CASRADGTMNQETQYF
D: TRBD1; V: TRBV5-1; J: TRBJ1-5; size: few; DNA: TGCGCCAGCAGCTCGGGACAGGGCTCGGATCAGCCCCAGCATTTT; CDR3: CASSSGQGSDQPQHF